This T cell receptor (beta chain) emerged from a study of T cell changes during pregnancy in multiple sclerosis. The CDR3 is 15 amino acids. Trimming cost V 4 bases and J 6 bases, with 17 bases left between them. Germline CDR1 and CDR2: SGHKS and YYEKEE (reference sequence). The method was immunoSEQ multiplex PCR; TCRdb's version includes in-frame clones alone and lacks a portion of them. The data show about 92,000 clones, with 85% to 95% seen just once and under 3% held by the top ten. This clone appeared once. This rearrangement joins TRBV5-5 to TRBJ1-5, with D maybe TRBD1 (6 bases). The source was peripheral blood, collected in the first trimester of pregnancy. The receptor's source is a female donor with multiple sclerosis, enrolled in a pregnancy study. CDR3 coding DNA: TGTGCCAGCAGCCCCAGGGGAGGGGAGGGTCAGCCCCAGCATTTT. Its protein product is CASSPRGGEGQPQHF. Using reference TRBV5-5 and TRBJ1-5 for the parts outside the CDR3, the full variable domain is DAGVTQSPTHLIKTRGQQVTLRCSPISGHKSVSWYQQVLGQGPQFIFQYYEKEERGRGNFPDRFSARQFPNYSSELNVNALLLGDSALYLCASSPRGGEGQPQHFGDGTRLSIL.